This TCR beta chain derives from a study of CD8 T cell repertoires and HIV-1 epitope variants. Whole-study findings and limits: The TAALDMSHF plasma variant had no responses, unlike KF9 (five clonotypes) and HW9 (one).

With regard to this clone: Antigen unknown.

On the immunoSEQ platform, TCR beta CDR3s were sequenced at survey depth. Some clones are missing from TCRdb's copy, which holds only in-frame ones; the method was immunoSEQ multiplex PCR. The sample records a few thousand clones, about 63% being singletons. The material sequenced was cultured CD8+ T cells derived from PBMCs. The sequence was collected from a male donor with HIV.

The CDR3 nucleotides read TGTGCCAGCAGCCTCAGAGAGACCCAGTACTTC. This sequence encodes CASSLRETQYF. This chain connects TRBV5-4 to TRBJ2-5; D uncertain. V lost 4 bases to trimming and J lost 4 bases, with 5 bases between them. CDR1 is SGHNT and CDR2 is YYREEE in the germline V gene (reference sequence). The CDR3 is 11 amino acids. Full variable domain (missing parts from reference TRBV5-4 and TRBJ2-5): ETGVTQSPTHLIKTRGQQVTLRCSSQSGHNTVSWYQQALGQGPQFIFQYYREEENGRGNFPPRFSGLQFPNYSSELNVNALELDDSALYLCASSLRETQYFGPGTRLLVL.